These T cell receptor beta chains were read from a single sample in a study of monozygotic twins with inflammatory bowel disease. TCRdb reprocessed the 5' RACE reads and reports one entry per CDR3 protein, with no DNA. The repertoire shows roughly 160,000 distinct CDR3 sequences; the top ten hold 7.4%. The sequencing input was blood. The receptors here all came from a human donor with ulcerative colitis or Crohn's disease, or a healthy co-twin of an affected twin (not recorded which). The CDR3 runs from the conserved cysteine through the conserved F or W.

J gene: TRBJ2-7
V gene: TRBV20-1
CDR3 protein: CSASPGQGPYEQYF

J gene: TRBJ2-1
V gene: TRBV10-3
CDR3 protein: CAISPNGQPSNEQFF

J gene: TRBJ1-5
V gene: TRBV15
CDR3 protein: CATSRQFNQPQHF

J gene: TRBJ1-2
V gene: TRBV5-1
CDR3 protein: CASSFRDIANYGYTF

J gene: TRBJ2-3
V gene: TRBV6-2/TRBV6-3
CDR3 protein: CASSYYVTDTQYF

J gene: TRBJ2-1
V gene: TRBV14
CDR3 protein: CASSHNPLAGVSYNEQFF

J gene: TRBJ2-5
V gene: TRBV5-1
CDR3 protein: CASRPSGGAVETQYF

J gene: TRBJ2-1
V gene: TRBV10-2
CDR3 protein: CASRATSGGGNEQFF

J gene: TRBJ2-7
V gene: TRBV10-3
CDR3 protein: CAISESSGTGDEQYF

J gene: TRBJ1-2
V gene: TRBV5-1
CDR3 protein: CASSLGVNYGYTF

J gene: TRBJ2-3
V gene: TRBV6-1
CDR3 protein: CASSEQIGGTDTQYF

J gene: TRBJ2-5
V gene: TRBV27
CDR3 protein: CASSLRDRGTETQYF

J gene: TRBJ2-1
V gene: TRBV18
CDR3 protein: CASSPRPGTSGYNEQFF

J gene: TRBJ2-7
V gene: TRBV3-1
CDR3 protein: CVSSQSAGVINEQYF

J gene: TRBJ2-7
V gene: TRBV7-2
CDR3 protein: CASSPGTGLGQQYF

J gene: TRBJ1-3
V gene: TRBV15
CDR3 protein: CATSKPSGGNTIYF

J gene: TRBJ2-7
V gene: TRBV10-2
CDR3 protein: CASSESPIYEQYF

J gene: TRBJ1-5
V gene: TRBV20-1
CDR3 protein: CSARPLDRGFSNQPQHF

J gene: TRBJ2-1
V gene: TRBV29-1
CDR3 protein: CSVGLTSGYNEQFF

J gene: TRBJ1-4
V gene: TRBV15
CDR3 protein: CATSTDRSLFRNEKLFF

J gene: TRBJ2-1
V gene: TRBV5-1
CDR3 protein: CASRVGGLYNEQFF

J gene: TRBJ2-5
V gene: TRBV7-9
CDR3 protein: CASTNYKQETQYF

J gene: TRBJ2-3
V gene: TRBV4-1
CDR3 protein: CASSQVADTQYF

J gene: TRBJ1-2
V gene: TRBV6-1
CDR3 protein: CASRKTGGSYGYTF

J gene: TRBJ1-1
V gene: TRBV5-4
CDR3 protein: CASSLDATNTEAFF

J gene: TRBJ1-6
V gene: TRBV12-3/TRBV12-4
CDR3 protein: CASSLPGYNSPLHF

J gene: TRBJ1-4
V gene: TRBV5-1
CDR3 protein: CASSSNRVREKLFF

J gene: TRBJ1-6
V gene: TRBV12-3/TRBV12-4
CDR3 protein: CASSLTGDSPLHF

J gene: TRBJ1-1
V gene: TRBV7-2
CDR3 protein: CASSLYPTANTEAFF

J gene: TRBJ1-1
V gene: TRBV7-2
CDR3 protein: CASRLDDITEAFF

J gene: TRBJ2-1
V gene: TRBV7-8
CDR3 protein: CASSRDRVSNEQFF

J gene: TRBJ1-5
V gene: TRBV24-1
CDR3 protein: CATSDDDRVRDQPQHF

J gene: TRBJ2-7
V gene: TRBV4-1
CDR3 protein: CASSQDGTSGSYEQYF

J gene: TRBJ2-3
V gene: TRBV7-2
CDR3 protein: CASSFDGYTDTQYF

J gene: TRBJ2-7
V gene: TRBV5-1
CDR3 protein: CASSDRDRGLDEQYF

J gene: TRBJ2-2
V gene: TRBV2
CDR3 protein: CASREKTVAGELFF

J gene: TRBJ2-7
V gene: TRBV28
CDR3 protein: CASSLLHNRLNEQYF

J gene: TRBJ2-1
V gene: TRBV7-9
CDR3 protein: CAGAGRGNEQFF

J gene: TRBJ2-5
V gene: TRBV7-2
CDR3 protein: CASSSDRGQETQYF

J gene: TRBJ1-1
V gene: TRBV18
CDR3 protein: CASSKRQGRAFF